This T cell receptor beta chain came from a study of shared clonotypes between healthy human individuals. Study information: Donors were a couple of women and three men aged 18 to 49.

Assay used: immunoSEQ multiplex PCR; TCRdb lists only in-frame clones, some missing. Seen here are roughly 1,800,000 clones, approximately 94% observed once, and the top ten hold around 1.2%. The CDR3 extends over 15 amino acids. The V segment lost 5 bases and the J segment 0 bases; nucleotides outside the gene matches: 5. CDR1 is SEHNR and CDR2 is FQNEAQ in the germline V gene (reference sequence). The naive CD8 population came from CD45RO-negative cells selected for CCR7, without terminally differentiated effector memory CD45RA+ cells. Sequenced material: naive CD8+ T cells sorted from blood. This TCR was sampled from a young man in good health. The chain links TRBV7-9 to TRBJ2-7; 9 bases agree with TRBD1. CDR3 DNA sequence: TGTGCCAGCAGCCCCACAGGGGGCTTCTCCTACGAGCAGTACTTC. Its protein is CASSPTGGFSYEQYF.